Described below is a single T cell receptor (beta chain) sequence and its context. The TCR beta CDR3 regions underwent amplification using RNA transcripts as the source. Using the HTBI primer set, a first-round RT-PCR was run on the TCR CDR3. TCRdb redid the calling of the multiplex PCR reads with MiXCR, one entry per CDR3 protein. The data show about 540,000 distinct CDR3 sequences, with about half seen just once and approximately 8.2% held by the top ten. This specimen belongs to a study of T cells in Graves' hyperthyroidism and ophthalmopathy. Germline assignment: CDR1 SNHLY and CDR2 FYNNEI. V shed 6 bases, J shed 3 bases, and the junction held 8 bases outside the gene matches. This CDR3 contains 14 residues. Exclusion of patients followed from uncontrolled infection, other autoimmune disease, pregnancy or lactation. On the basis of clinical symptoms, serum thyroxine and TRAb, thyroid ultrasound and orbital computed tomography, diagnoses were made.

The receptor comes from a woman younger than 35 with Graves' hyperthyroidism. The chain is built from TRBV2 and TRBJ2-7, with 7 bases identical to TRBD2. Specimen: peripheral blood or thyroid tissue (not recorded which). The CDR3 spells CASSQERGFYEQYF. The DNA for the CDR3 is TGTGCCAGCAGCCAAGAGCGGGGTTTCTACGAGCAGTACTTC.